The T cell receptor beta chain described here comes from a study of blood T cell repertoires in COVID-19. Study as a whole: There were acute and convalescent COVID-19 samples, and they came from the United States, Italy and Spain.

Germline CDR1 LGHDT, CDR2 YNNKEL (reference sequence). This CDR3 spans 14 amino acids. V lost 10 bases, J lost 7 bases, and 7 bases stayed unmatched. TCRdb keeps only in-frame clones here, not all; method: immunoSEQ multiplex PCR. The profile shows 150,000 to 200,000 clones, approximately 80% of them singletons. Each participant's cohort was designated according to participant-reported clinical history. Before they entered the study, exposed participants had met a COVID-19 case within 2 weeks. The V and J genes are TRBV3-1 (or the pseudogene TRBV3-2) and TRBJ2-1; 13 bases are a match to TRBD2. The sequencing sample was made of PBMCs or T cells enriched from blood (not recorded which). The sequence derives from a man between 65 and 85 years old who had been exposed to COVID-19. CDR3 residues: CATSRTSGSNEQFF. The CDR3 DNA follows: TGTGCCACCTCGAGGACTAGCGGGAGTAATGAGCAGTTCTTC.